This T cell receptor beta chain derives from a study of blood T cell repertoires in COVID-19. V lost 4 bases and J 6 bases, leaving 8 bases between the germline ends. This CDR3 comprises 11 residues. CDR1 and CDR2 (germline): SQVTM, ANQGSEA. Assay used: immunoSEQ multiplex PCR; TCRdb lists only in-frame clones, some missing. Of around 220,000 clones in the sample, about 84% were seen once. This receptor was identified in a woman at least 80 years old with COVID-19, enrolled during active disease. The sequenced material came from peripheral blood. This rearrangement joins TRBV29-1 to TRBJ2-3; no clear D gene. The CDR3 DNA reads TGCAGCGTTGGTGAGTTCGATACGCAGTATTTT. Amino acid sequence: CSVGEFDTQYF.